The rows below give T cell receptor beta chains drawn from one sample of a study of blood T cell repertoires in COVID-19. Clones were read by immunoSEQ multiplex PCR, and TCRdb kept only the in-frame ones, dropping some. The sample has about 70,000 clones, 75% to 90% seen once; the top ten hold around 5.3%. Sequences were obtained from peripheral blood. The receptors here all came from a man aged 50 or older with active COVID-19. CDR3s include the opening cysteine and the closing phenylalanine or tryptophan. D genes are given only for firm matches. Where a row states a size, it is once, few, many or the class of an expanded clone; other rows omit it.

size	V	D	J	DNA	CDR3
-	TRBV5-4	TRBD2	TRBJ2-3	TGTGCCAGCAGTCGGGGGGGCCCCACAGATACGCAGTATTTT	CASSRGGPTDTQYF
-	TRBV20-1	TRBD2	TRBJ2-1	TGCAGTGCTAGTTACGGGAGGACGTCCTCCTGGTTCTTC	CSASYGRTSSWFF
-	TRBV4-1	-	TRBJ1-6	TGCGCCAGCAGCCAGGAACAGACAGTCTATTCACCCCTCCACTTT	CASSQEQTVYSPLHF
-	TRBV7-9	-	TRBJ2-3	TGTGCCAGCAGCTTAGTCCAGGGCACAGATACGCAGTATTTT	CASSLVQGTDTQYF
-	TRBV30	TRBD1	TRBJ2-7	TGTGCCTGGAGTGTATCCGGGACAGCTTATATTAACGAGCAGTACTTC	CAWSVSGTAYINEQYF
-	TRBV4-2	TRBD2	TRBJ2-3	TGTGCCAGCAGCCCGTTCGGGACTAGCGGTAGCACAGATACGCAGTATTTT	CASSPFGTSGSTDTQYF
-	TRBV2	-	TRBJ1-1	TGTGCCAGCAGAAGGTCGGGGACAATGAACACTGAAGCTTTCTTT	CASRRSGTMNTEAFF
-	TRBV6-6	TRBD2	TRBJ2-7	TGTGCCAGCAGTCCTGGACTAGATTATGAGCAGTACTTC	CASSPGLDYEQYF
-	TRBV20-1	-	TRBJ2-1	TGCAGTGCCGCCCCGGGGAATGAGCAGTTCTTC	CSAAPGNEQFF
-	TRBV5-4	-	TRBJ1-4	TGTGCCAGCAGCTTGGCCAAAGGGGCCCGCTTTGGTGAAAAACTGTTTTTT	CASSLAKGARFGEKLFF
-	TRBV12-3/TRBV12-4	-	TRBJ2-1	TGTGCCAGCAGCCTCAGGTACAATGAGCAGTTCTTC	CASSLRYNEQFF
-	TRBV12-5	TRBD1	TRBJ1-2	TGTGCTAGTGGTTTGTCGATCGGCAGGGGGGTTAACTATGGCTACACCTTC	CASGLSIGRGVNYGYTF
once	TRBV5-1	-	TRBJ1-1	TGCGCCAGCAGCTTGGCGGCCCGAGGGATCACTGAAGCTTTCTTT	CASSLAARGITEAFF
-	TRBV2	-	TRBJ2-2	TGTGCCAGCAGTGTCTCCGGGTCCTACACCGGGGAGCTGTTTTTT	CASSVSGSYTGELFF
-	TRBV6-2/TRBV6-3	-	TRBJ1-2	TGTGCCAGCAGTCAGGCGGGGGGCTACACCTTC	CASSQAGGYTF
-	TRBV5-1	-	TRBJ1-1	TGCGCCAGCAGCTTGGACAATTCCTACACTGAAGCTTTCTTT	CASSLDNSYTEAFF
-	TRBV11-1	-	TRBJ2-3	TGTGCCAGCAGCCATGGACAGACTAGCACAGATACGCAGTATTTT	CASSHGQTSTDTQYF
once	TRBV5-1	-	TRBJ2-2	TGCGCCAGCAGCTTGACAGCGGCAAACACCGGGGAGCTGTTTTTT	CASSLTAANTGELFF
-	TRBV5-6	-	TRBJ2-7	TGTGCCAGCAGCTTCCGCGGCGTAAAACTCTCCTACGAGCAGTACTTC	CASSFRGVKLSYEQYF
-	TRBV11-3	-	TRBJ1-2	TGTGCCAGCAGCTTAGTCGGGTCAGGGATGAGTAACTATGGCTACACCTTC	CASSLVGSGMSNYGYTF
-	TRBV27	-	TRBJ2-2	TGTGCCAGCAGTCCCCTGAACACCGGGGAGCTGTTTTTT	CASSPLNTGELFF
once	TRBV11-3	-	TRBJ2-2	TGTGCCAGCAGCCCCCGGCGGGATCCGAACACCGGGGAGCTGTTTTTT	CASSPRRDPNTGELFF
once	TRBV9	TRBD1	TRBJ1-5	TGTGCCAGCAGCGTCGGGACAGGGTCGGGTCAGCCCCAGCATTTT	CASSVGTGSGQPQHF
-	TRBV6-2/TRBV6-3	TRBD2	TRBJ2-1	TGTGCCAGCAGTTACTCGGGGACTAGCGGGAGGGGGGAGCAGTTCTTC	CASSYSGTSGRGEQFF
-	TRBV5-6	TRBD1	TRBJ1-1	TGTGCCAGTTTTGCTCTCCGGGACAGGGGGCACGTGGCTGCTTTCTTT	CASFALRDRGHVAAFF
-	TRBV28	-	TRBJ2-7	TGTGCCAGCAGGGACGGGGGGCCTACCACCTACGAGCAGTACTTC	CASRDGGPTTYEQYF
-	TRBV9	TRBD2	TRBJ2-1	TGTGCCAGCAGTAGACTAGCGGGATCTGAGGCGGGTGAGCAGTTCTTC	CASSRLAGSEAGEQFF
-	TRBV5-4	-	TRBJ1-2	TGTGCCAGCAGCTGGGGGGGCGCCGGTGGCTACACCTTC	CASSWGGAGGYTF
-	TRBV7-2	-	TRBJ2-2	TGTGCCAGCAGCTTAGGGCGGGCTTTCGCGGAGCTGTTTTTT	CASSLGRAFAELFF
-	TRBV6-2/TRBV6-3	-	TRBJ2-7	TGTGCCAGCAGTTATTCGTTGTCCGGGGGAGTTAGGTACGAGCAGTACTTC	CASSYSLSGGVRYEQYF
-	TRBV7-9	TRBD2	TRBJ2-2	TGTGCCAGCAGGCCCTCCGGGACTAGCGCGACCGGGGAGCTGTTTTTT	CASRPSGTSATGELFF
few	TRBV29-1	TRBD1	TRBJ1-2	TGCAGCGTTATACGGGACAGTCCGTCACTCACCTTC	CSVIRDSPSLTF
once	TRBV7-6	TRBD2	TRBJ2-1	TGTGCCAGCAGCTTAGCGTACTTGGCGGGAGGCCCAAGCGAGCAGTTCTTC	CASSLAYLAGGPSEQFF
-	TRBV18	TRBD2	TRBJ2-1	TGTGCCAGCTCACCCTCCGGGACTAGCGGAAATGAGCAGTTCTTC	CASSPSGTSGNEQFF
-	TRBV19	-	TRBJ2-3	TGTGCCAGTAGGGCTAGCGGCACAGATACGCAGTATTTT	CASRASGTDTQYF
-	TRBV6-5	TRBD1	TRBJ2-3	TGTGCCAGCACCAACAGGGGATTGGGCCCCGATACGCAGTATTTT	CASTNRGLGPDTQYF
-	TRBV4-2	TRBD2	TRBJ2-3	TGTGCCAGCAGCCGGTTTAGCGGGGGCACAGATACGCAGTATTTT	CASSRFSGGTDTQYF
once	TRBV5-4	-	TRBJ2-1	TGTGCCAGCAGACCCTTGAGCGGGCGATCCTACAATGAGCAGTTCTTC	CASRPLSGRSYNEQFF
once	TRBV27	-	TRBJ2-1	TGTGCCAGCAGTTCTCCCGCGGGCAGGATAGGAAATGAGCAGTTCTTC	CASSSPAGRIGNEQFF
once	TRBV5-4	-	TRBJ1-2	TGTGCCAGCAGCTTGGACAGGGCCGACTACACCTTC	CASSLDRADYTF
few	TRBV11-3	TRBD1	TRBJ2-7	TGTGCCAGCAGCTTGGGGACAGAATACGAGCAGTACTTC	CASSLGTEYEQYF
-	TRBV24-1	TRBD2	TRBJ2-3	TGTGCCACCAGTTCTGTGCCTAGCGGACACACAGATACGCAGTATTTT	CATSSVPSGHTDTQYF
-	TRBV5-1	TRBD1	TRBJ1-1	TGCGCCAGCAGCCGGGACAGGGGGAACACTGAAGCTTTCTTT	CASSRDRGNTEAFF
-	TRBV6-2/TRBV6-3	-	TRBJ1-2	TGTGCCAGCAGTACCACAGGGCCGGAGAACTATGGCTACACCTTC	CASSTTGPENYGYTF
-	TRBV6-1	-	TRBJ1-2	TGTGCCAGCAGTGAAGCGCGGCAGGGGACCCGCGGCTACACCTTC	CASSEARQGTRGYTF
-	TRBV12-3/TRBV12-4	TRBD2	TRBJ2-7	TGTGCCAGCAGAACTAGCGGGAGCTACGAGCAGTACTTC	CASRTSGSYEQYF
-	TRBV18	-	TRBJ1-4	TGTGCCAGCTCACCACAGCCGCCCGCTCCAATCGAAAAACTGTTTTTT	CASSPQPPAPIEKLFF
few	TRBV19	TRBD1	TRBJ2-7	TGTGCCAGTAGTATAAGTCCAGGGGGCATCAACGAGCAGTACTTC	CASSISPGGINEQYF
-	TRBV7-6	-	TRBJ1-1	TGTGCCAGCAGCTTAGCGCAAGGGGTCGGTTGGACGAACACTGAAGCTTTCTTT	CASSLAQGVGWTNTEAFF
once	TRBV18	TRBD1	TRBJ1-1	TGTGCCAGCTCACCGTCGAGGGGGCTCGGCACTGAAGCTTTCTTT	CASSPSRGLGTEAFF
-	TRBV6-2/TRBV6-3	TRBD2	TRBJ2-3	TGTGCCAGCAGTTACATTAGCGGGTCCACAGATACGCAGTATTTT	CASSYISGSTDTQYF
few	TRBV5-1	-	TRBJ1-2	TGCGCCAGCAGCTTGACGACAGTTAACTATGGCTACACCTTC	CASSLTTVNYGYTF